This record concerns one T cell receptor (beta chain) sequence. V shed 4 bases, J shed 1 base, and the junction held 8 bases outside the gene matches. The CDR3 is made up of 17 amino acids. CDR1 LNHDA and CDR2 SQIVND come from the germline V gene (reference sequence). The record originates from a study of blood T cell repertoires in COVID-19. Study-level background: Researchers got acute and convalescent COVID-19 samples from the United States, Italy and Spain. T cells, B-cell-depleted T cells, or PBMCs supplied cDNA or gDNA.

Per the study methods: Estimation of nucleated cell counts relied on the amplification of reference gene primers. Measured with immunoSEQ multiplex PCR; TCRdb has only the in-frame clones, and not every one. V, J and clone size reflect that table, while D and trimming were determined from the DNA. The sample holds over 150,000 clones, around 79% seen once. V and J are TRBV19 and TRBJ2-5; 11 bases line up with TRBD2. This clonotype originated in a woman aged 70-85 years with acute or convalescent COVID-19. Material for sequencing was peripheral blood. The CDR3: CASSKRLAGTGQETQYF. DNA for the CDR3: TGTGCCAGTAGTAAACGACTAGCGGGAACTGGCCAAGAGACCCAGTACTTC.